The 29 T cell receptor beta chains below were found in one sample sequenced in a study of human T cells and chemical hapten exposure. As to time point: pre-sensitization, week 0. Treatment meaning: therapeutic diphenylcyclopropenone sensitization with weekly scalp DPC. TCRdb reanalysed the RACE reads using MiXCR and keeps one entry per CDR3 protein. The sample yields 87,000 or so distinct CDR3 sequences, 8% to 10% seen once. The starting material was whole blood, obtained in connection with sensitization to the hapten diphenylcyclopropenone (DPC). The receptors shown here come from a woman aged 40 to 49 with alopecia areata. Some clones in this sample may be carry-over from other donors' samples.

This clonotype was found many times. This rearrangement joins TRBV29-1 to TRBJ1-1, with 7 bases aligning to TRBD1. Germline V CDR1 and CDR2: SQVTM, ANQGSEA. The CDR3 extends over 13 amino acids. V was clipped by 3 bases and J by 3 bases; unmatched bases: 4. The CDR3, as DNA: TGCAGCGTTGACAGGGGGTGGTACACTGAAGCTTTCTTT. Encoded protein: CSVDRGWYTEAFF. Together with reference TRBV29-1 and TRBJ1-1, the CDR3 gives the full variable domain: SAVISQKPSRDICQRGTSLTIQCQVDSQVTMMFWYRQQPGQSLTLIATANQGSEATYESGFVIDKFPISRPNLTFSTLTVSNMSPEDSSIYLCSVDRGWYTEAFFGQGTRLTVV.

Notes on this clonotype: A much larger clone differs from this one at a single base, so this may be a read error. The chain combines TRBV5-1 with TRBJ2-7; D remains ambiguous. This CDR3 contains 12 residues. Germline V gene data show CDR1 as SGHRS and CDR2 as YFSETQ. The CDR3 DNA is TGCGCCAGCAGCTTGGCCTCCTACGAGCAGCACTTC. This sequence encodes CASSLASYEQHF.

The rearrangement joins TRBV7-2 to TRBJ2-7; 7 bases align to TRBD2. V dropped 4 bases and J dropped 9; count of bases not matched to a gene: 9. The CDR3 has 13 amino acids. CDR1 is SGHTA, CDR2 FQGNSA, per germline. This CDR3 reads CASSWKRGMGQYF. The CDR3 DNA reads TGTGCCAGCAGCTGGAAGCGGGGTATGGGGCAGTACTTC.

This clonotype was detected ten times or more. The chain has TRBV18 and TRBJ2-7; TRBD2 aligns across 8 bases. The V gene end was trimmed by 2 bases and the J gene end by 7 bases; junction bases not matched to a gene: 7. The germline CDR1 and CDR2 sequences are KGHSH and LQKENI. This CDR3 region has 14 residues. CDR3 DNA: TGTGCCAGCTCACCAAACTCCGGGACTAGGGAGCAGTACTTC. It encodes CASSPNSGTREQYF.

This clonotype was recorded a few times. V and J are TRBV7-2 and TRBJ2-1; the D gene is possibly TRBD2 (5 bases). Germline CDR1 reads SGHTA; CDR2 reads FQGNSA. The CDR3 spans 15 residues. Trimming took off 1 base at V and 7 bases at J, with 14 bases between the two ends. CDR3 sequence reads: CASSLGAGVGNEQFF. As DNA, the CDR3 is TGTGCCAGCAGCTTAGGAGCCGGGGTGGGTAATGAGCAGTTCTTC.

Only a few counts were recorded for this clonotype. J is TRBJ1-1 and V is TRBV20-1; D gene unclear. V was shortened by 0 bases and J by 0 bases, with 5 bases between the two germline ends. The CDR3 sequence is 13 residues long. Per the germline V gene, CDR1 is DFQATT and CDR2 is SNEGSKA (reference sequence). The CDR3 sequence is CSARDSVNTEAFF. CDR3 bases: TGCAGTGCTAGAGACAGCGTGAACACTGAAGCTTTCTTT.

Many counts were recorded for this clonotype. This rearrangement joins TRBV4-2 to TRBJ1-5, with TRBD1 matching 9 bases. Per germline, CDR1 LGHNA and CDR2 YNFKEQ. The junction had 5 bases not matched to a gene; V was cut back by 1 base and J by 7 bases. The CDR3 runs to 15 residues. As DNA, the CDR3 is TGTGCCAGCAGCCAAGTAGGACAGGGGAACCAGCCCCAGCATTTT. Protein product: CASSQVGQGNQPQHF.

This clonotype has more than one count but fewer than ten. CDR3 nucleotides: TGTGCCAGCAGCTTAAGCGGCCCCGGGGTGGCGATGAACACTGAAGCTTTCTTT. Protein sequence: CASSLSGPGVAMNTEAFF. This sequence joins TRBV7-2 and TRBJ1-1; no clear D. Trimming left V 2 bases short and J 0 bases short, with 19 bases between. The CDR3 contains 18 residues. CDR1 and CDR2 from the germline V gene are SGHTA and FQGNSA.

This clonotype was seen ten or more times. The rearrangement links TRBV6-5 to TRBJ2-5; the D gene is possibly TRBD1 (5 bases). Germline V gene sequence: CDR1 MNHEY, CDR2 SVGAGI. Trimming cost V 0 bases and J 2 bases, with 13 bases left between them. This CDR3 is built from 16 residues. CDR3 sequence reads: CASSYSPGLTQETQYF. The CDR3 nucleotides are TGTGCCAGCAGTTACTCTCCAGGGCTAACACAAGAGACCCAGTACTTC.

This clonotype was observed many times. V usage is TRBV6-1 and J usage is TRBJ1-1, with D tentatively TRBD1 (5 bases). The ends were cut back, 4 bases at V and 0 bases at J, with 12 bases in the middle. CDR3 length: 15 amino acids. Germline-derived CDR1 and CDR2 are MNHNS and SASEGT. CDR3 region: CASSVGGPVNTEAFF. The CDR3 nucleotides are TGTGCCAGCAGTGTCGGGGGTCCGGTGAACACTGAAGCTTTCTTT.

V is TRBV19 and J is TRBJ1-5; TRBD1 is a possible D gene (5 bases). CDR1 is LNHDA and CDR2 is SQIVND in the germline V gene (reference sequence). The V gene lost 3 bases and the J gene lost 1 base, with 10 bases spanning the gap. CDR3 size: 15 residues. The CDR3 DNA reads as TGTGCCAGTAGTATGATGACAGTCAGCAATCAGCCCCAGCATTTT. This codes for CASSMMTVSNQPQHF. Looking up the rest from reference TRBV19 and TRBJ1-5 gives the full variable domain: DGGITQSPKYLFRKEGQNVTLSCEQNLNHDAMYWYRQDPGQGLRLIYYSQIVNDFQKGDIAEGYSVSREKKESFPLTVTSAQKNPTAFYLCASSMMTVSNQPQHFGDGTRLSIL.

Here the CDR3 reads CASSWTGYSNYGYTF. The CDR3 DNA reads as TGTGCCAGCAGCTGGACAGGGTATTCTAACTATGGCTACACCTTC. This chain links TRBV5-6 with TRBJ1-2; 8 positions agree with TRBD1. V was clipped by 3 bases and J by 0 bases; unmatched bases: 4. Germline CDR1 and CDR2: SGHDT and YYEEEE. There are 15 residues in the CDR3. The full variable domain, with the rest looked up from reference TRBV5-6 and TRBJ1-2, is DAGVTQSPTHLIKTRGQQVTLRCSPKSGHDTVSWYQQALGQGPQFIFQYYEEEERQRGNFPDRFSGHQFPNYSSELNVNALLLGDSALYLCASSWTGYSNYGYTFGSGTRLTVV.

This rearrangement joins TRBV11-3 to TRBJ2-1, with 9 bases that match TRBD1. This CDR3 is built from 15 residues. V shed 4 bases, J shed 4 bases, and the junction held 5 bases outside the gene matches. The V gene's germline CDR1 is SGHNT and CDR2 YENEEA. CDR3 sequence reads: CASSSGGTGYNEQFF. The CDR3 region has the DNA TGTGCCAGCAGCTCCGGCGGGACAGGGTACAATGAGCAGTTCTTC.

In this sample, this clonotype turned up many times. The J gene is TRBJ2-7, the V gene TRBV29-1; D gene ambiguous. The germline V gene has CDR1 SQVTM and CDR2 ANQGSEA. The CDR3 is 11 residues long. Trimming removed 6 bases at V and 4 bases at J, with 10 bases between. The DNA for the CDR3 is TGCAGCGTACAAGGGAAATACGAGCAGTACTTC. It yields the protein CSVQGKYEQYF.

Ten or more counts support this clonotype. V and J are TRBV7-2 and TRBJ2-5; a possible D gene is TRBD2 (6 bases). CDR3 size: 17 residues. Trimming took off 0 bases at V and 2 bases at J, with 16 bases between the two ends. Germline loops: CDR1 SGHTA, CDR2 FQGNSA. The CDR3 nucleotides are TGTGCCAGCAGCTTAGCGCGGGGCGGCGGGGAGCAAGAGACCCAGTACTTC. Encoded protein: CASSLARGGGEQETQYF.

The gene calls are TRBV5-1 and TRBJ1-1; tentatively, D is TRBD1 (5 bases). The CDR3 is 12 residues long. Germline CDR1 SGHRS, CDR2 YFSETQ. Trimming removed 6 bases at V and 2 bases at J, with 8 bases between. The CDR3 DNA is TGCGCCAGCACACGGGACAACACTGAAGCTTTCTTT. Its translation: CASTRDNTEAFF.

This clonotype was counted only a few times. The chain employs TRBV4-1 and TRBJ2-7; TRBD2 matches 12 bases. The J segment lost 4 bases and the V segment lost 1 base, leaving 14 bases of the junction unmatched. This CDR3 comprises 19 residues. The germline V gene encodes CDR1 MGHRA and CDR2 YSYEKL. CDR3 protein: CASSQGGLAGGQHPYEQYF. CDR3 coding DNA: TGCGCCAGCAGCCAAGGTGGGCTAGCGGGGGGGCAGCATCCGTACGAGCAGTACTTC.

This clonotype was found a few times. The chain recombines TRBV6-1 with TRBJ2-5; D call uncertain. CDR1 is MNHNS, CDR2 SASEGT, per germline. Trimming removed 3 bases from V and 4 bases from J, with 15 bases in between. CDR3 length equals 15 residues. Here the CDR3 DNA reads TGTGCCAGCAGTGATTTGAACATCAAATCAGAGACCCAGTACTTC. Its translation is CASSDLNIKSETQYF.

The table lists this clonotype with many counts. The rearrangement links TRBV7-2 to TRBJ2-7, with D maybe TRBD2 (5 bases). There are 14 residues in the CDR3. The V end was cut by 3 bases, the J end by 7 bases, with 16 bases between. The germline V gene encodes CDR1 SGHTA and CDR2 FQGNSA. The CDR3 region is CASSLRVDSEEQYF. The CDR3 nucleotides read TGTGCCAGCAGCTTGAGGGTTGATTCGGAAGAGCAGTACTTC.

V usage is TRBV12-3 or TRBV12-4 and J usage is TRBJ1-1; possibly TRBD1 for D (6 bases). This CDR3 contains 13 residues. Trimming took 6 bases from V and 4 from J, leaving 12 bases between them. DNA of the CDR3: TGTGCCAGCAGACCGGGACAACGCACTGAAGCTTTCTTT. Its protein is CASRPGQRTEAFF.

In this sample, this clonotype turned up a few times. This chain connects TRBV7-9 to TRBJ1-5; 9 nucleotides line up with TRBD1. CDR3 length: 15 residues. The germline V gene encodes CDR1 SEHNR and CDR2 FQNEAQ (reference sequence). The junction had 5 bases not matched to a gene; V was cut back by 8 bases and J by 0 bases. The CDR3 reads CASRRTGDSNQPQHF. CDR3 sequence (DNA): TGTGCCAGCCGCAGGACAGGGGATAGCAATCAGCCCCAGCATTTT.

This clonotype was counted many times. The rearrangement links TRBV12-3 or TRBV12-4 to TRBJ1-2; D is perhaps TRBD1 (5 bases). Trimming left V 5 bases short and J 7 bases short, with 14 bases between. This CDR3 is 13 amino acids long. DNA for the CDR3: TGTGCCAGCAGTGCTCGGCAGGGCTCTGGCTACACCTTC. This translates into CASSARQGSGYTF.

This clonotype occurred a few times. This chain links TRBV6-1 with TRBJ2-1; D is unclear. The CDR3 runs to 15 residues. The V gene's germline CDR1 is MNHNS and CDR2 SASEGT. The V gene lost 6 bases and the J gene lost 0 bases, with 12 bases spanning the gap. The CDR3: CASRLSSSSYNEQFF. The CDR3 DNA reads as TGTGCCAGCAGGTTGTCTTCGAGCTCCTACAATGAGCAGTTCTTC.

This clonotype was picked up many times. The chain couples TRBV20-1 to TRBJ2-3; 8 bases fit TRBD2. The CDR3 contains 15 residues. Germline V gene lookup returns CDR1 DFQATT and CDR2 SNEGSKA (reference sequence). J was trimmed by 0 bases and V by 1 base; bases with no gene match: 3. The DNA for the CDR3 is TGCAGTGCTAGAGGGACTAGCTCCAGCACAGATACGCAGTATTTT. Protein: CSARGTSSSTDTQYF.

This clonotype was seen repeatedly, ten times or more. This chain connects TRBV18 to TRBJ2-3; D is undetermined. V lost 3 bases, J lost 4 bases, and 17 bases lay in between. This CDR3 has 16 residues. Germline CDR1 and CDR2: KGHSH and LQKENI. In DNA form, the CDR3 reads TGTGCCAGCTCACCGGATCCAGCCGAACCACCAGATACGCAGTATTTT. It codes for CASSPDPAEPPDTQYF.

This clonotype was detected only a few times. The rearrangement uses TRBV11-2 and TRBJ2-1, with a tentative D call TRBD1 (6 bases). With 4 bases removed from V and 7 bases from J, the gap between germline ends came to 11 bases. Germline V lookup: CDR1 SGHAT, CDR2 FQNNGV. The CDR3 is 13 amino acids. The CDR3 reads CASSSSTGNEQFF. In nucleotides, the CDR3 is TGTGCCAGCAGCTCCTCTACAGGGAATGAGCAGTTCTTC.

This clonotype was recorded a few times. The chain employs TRBV3-1 and TRBJ2-1, with TRBD1 identical over 10 bases. Germline-derived CDR1 and CDR2 are LGHDT and YNNKEL (reference sequence). The ends lost 4 bases at V and 7 bases at J; junction bases unmatched: 13. The CDR3 sequence is 17 residues long. CDR3 region: CASSLQLLTGGANEQFF. For the CDR3, the DNA is TGTGCCAGCAGCCTACAGCTACTGACAGGGGGCGCAAATGAGCAGTTCTTC.

This clonotype was counted between two and nine times. The chain carries TRBV24-1 and TRBJ1-2; 8 positions agree with TRBD1. The CDR3 extends over 15 amino acids. Germline CDR1 is KGHDR and CDR2 is SFDVKD. The V gene end was trimmed by 4 bases and the J gene end by 5 bases; junction bases not matched to a gene: 8. CDR3 sequence reads: CATSDPGQGEYGYTF. CDR3 DNA sequence: TGTGCCACCAGTGACCCTGGACAGGGCGAGTATGGCTACACCTTC.

The chain is built from TRBV19 and TRBJ2-5; the match to TRBD2 covers 8 bases. This CDR3 has 15 amino acids. Trimming removed 8 bases from V and 1 base from J; junction bases left unmatched: 9. Germline V gene lookup returns CDR1 LNHDA and CDR2 SQIVND (reference sequence). CDR3 nucleotides: TGTGCCAGTGGAGCGGGGGCCTCCTCCCAAGAGACCCAGTACTTC. Encoded protein: CASGAGASSQETQYF.